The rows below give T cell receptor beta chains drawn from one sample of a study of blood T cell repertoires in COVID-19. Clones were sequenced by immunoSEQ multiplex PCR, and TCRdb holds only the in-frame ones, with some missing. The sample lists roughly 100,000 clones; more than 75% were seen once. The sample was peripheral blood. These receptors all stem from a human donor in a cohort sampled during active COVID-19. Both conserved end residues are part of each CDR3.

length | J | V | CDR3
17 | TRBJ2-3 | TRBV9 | CASSCRDSLTSTDTQYF
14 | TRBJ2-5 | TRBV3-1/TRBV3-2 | CASSQRQGRETQYF
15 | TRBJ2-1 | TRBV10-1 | CASSPGTGGYNEQFF
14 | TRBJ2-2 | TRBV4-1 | CASSQAQNTGELFF
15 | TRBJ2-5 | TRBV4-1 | CASSQDRGQGQTQYF
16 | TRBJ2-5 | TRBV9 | CASSRRGGGFQETQYF
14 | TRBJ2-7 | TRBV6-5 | CASSLYRGHDEQYF
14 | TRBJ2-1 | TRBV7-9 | CASKQGWDYNEQFF
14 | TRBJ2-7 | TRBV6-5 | CASTYLAGESEQYF
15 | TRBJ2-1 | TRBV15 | CATSSGTGFLNEQFF
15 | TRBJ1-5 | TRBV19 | CASSIVSAGEGPQHF
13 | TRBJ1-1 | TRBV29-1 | CSVARKMNTEAFF
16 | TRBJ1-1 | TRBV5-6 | CASSSIFRDADTEAFF
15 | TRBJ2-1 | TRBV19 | CASSSGTSGTVEQFF
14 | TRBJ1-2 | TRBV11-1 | CASSLGEAYEGYTF
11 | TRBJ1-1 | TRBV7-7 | CAKGGDTEAFF
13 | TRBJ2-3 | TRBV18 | CASSPPNTDTQYF
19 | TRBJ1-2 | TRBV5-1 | CASSLAGTGGSLANYGYTF
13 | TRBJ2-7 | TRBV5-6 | CASRFLNSGEQYF
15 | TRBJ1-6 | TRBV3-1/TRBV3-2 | CASSIRQANNSPLHF
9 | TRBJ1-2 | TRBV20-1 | CSAGAGYTF
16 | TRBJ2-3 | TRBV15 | CATSIGLAGSTDTQYF
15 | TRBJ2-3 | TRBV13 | CASSSDRGAGDTQYF
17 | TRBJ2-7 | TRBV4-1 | CASSQDFVASETYEQYF
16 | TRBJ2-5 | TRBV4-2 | CASSTSGGGGQETQYF
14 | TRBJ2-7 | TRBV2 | CASSEQGTPYEQYF
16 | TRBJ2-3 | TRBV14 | CASSQGLAGGTDTQYF
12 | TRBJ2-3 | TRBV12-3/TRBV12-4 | CASSLSTDTQYF
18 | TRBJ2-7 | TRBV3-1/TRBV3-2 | CASSQAAGWTGLSYEQYF
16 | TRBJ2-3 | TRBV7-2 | CASSLARSARTDTQYF
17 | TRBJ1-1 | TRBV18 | CASSLRQGRTGGAEAFF
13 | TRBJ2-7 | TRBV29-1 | CSVTDRGGDEQYF
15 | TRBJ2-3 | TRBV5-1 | CASSLAGGSTDTQYF
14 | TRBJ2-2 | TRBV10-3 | CAIQTTASAGELFF
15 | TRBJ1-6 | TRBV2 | CASSRPDEVNSPLHF
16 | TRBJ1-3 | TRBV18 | CASSPSLTGSGNTIYF
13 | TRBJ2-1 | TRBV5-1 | CASSFVSNNEQFF
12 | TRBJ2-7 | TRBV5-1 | CASSLAGTGESF
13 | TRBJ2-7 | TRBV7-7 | CASSLGPSYEQYF
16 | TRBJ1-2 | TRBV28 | CASSLPVKTAYYGYTF
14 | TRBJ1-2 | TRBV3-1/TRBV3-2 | CASSPTQGDYGYTF